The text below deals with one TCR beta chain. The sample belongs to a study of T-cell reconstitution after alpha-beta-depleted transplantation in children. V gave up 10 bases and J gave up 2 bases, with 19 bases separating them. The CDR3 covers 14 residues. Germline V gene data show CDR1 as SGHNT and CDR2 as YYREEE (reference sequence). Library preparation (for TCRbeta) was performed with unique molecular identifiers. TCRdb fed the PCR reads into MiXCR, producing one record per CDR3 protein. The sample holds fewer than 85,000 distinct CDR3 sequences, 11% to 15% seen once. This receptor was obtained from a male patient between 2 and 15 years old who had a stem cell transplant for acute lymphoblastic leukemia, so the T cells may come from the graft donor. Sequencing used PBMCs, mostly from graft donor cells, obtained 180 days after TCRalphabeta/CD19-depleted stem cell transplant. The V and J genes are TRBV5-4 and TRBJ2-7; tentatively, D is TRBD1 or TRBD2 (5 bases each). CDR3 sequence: CAAGTGTGAYEQYF. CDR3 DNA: TGTGCCGCAGGTACCGGGACCGGGGCCTACGAGCAGTACTTC.